This T cell receptor (beta chain) was captured by sequencing in a study of cytomegalovirus exposure and HLA in healthy donors. J lost 4 bases, V lost 9 bases, and 7 bases had no gene match. This CDR3 has 14 residues. Germline CDR1 reads LNHDA; CDR2 reads SQIVND (reference sequence). The PCR ran on 60 Vbeta and 13 Jbeta primers. Clones were read by immunoSEQ multiplex PCR, and TCRdb kept only the in-frame ones, dropping some. The data show roughly 120,000 clones, 79% seen once. Concerning this clone itself: The same CDR3 can be traced to other DNA sequences in this sample.

The sequenced sample consisted of PBMCs. The chain is built from TRBV19 and TRBJ1-2, with 11 bases matching TRBD1. This TCR derives from a man aged 18 to 30 in good health and CMV-seronegative. The chain's CDR3 is CASERGQGVYGYTF. As DNA, the CDR3 is TGTGCCAGCGAAAGGGGACAGGGGGTCTATGGCTACACCTTC.